This T cell receptor beta chain was profiled in a study of blood T cell repertoires in COVID-19. Across the whole study: Some COVID-19 samples were acute and others convalescent; all came from the United States, Italy and Spain. In each case, the material was cDNA or gDNA derived from T cells, B-cell-depleted T cells, or PBMCs.

V shed 8 bases and J shed 3 bases, with 15 bases lying between them. CDR3 size: 14 residues. The germline CDR1 and CDR2 sequences are KGHDR and SFDVKD. Per the study methods: Researchers report that nucleated cell counts were estimated from reference gene primer amplification. Clones were read by immunoSEQ multiplex PCR, and TCRdb kept only the in-frame ones, dropping some. The V and J calls and clone size come from that table; D and trimming were worked out from the DNA. The sample lists around 67,000 clones, about nine tenths seen once, with 4% to 5.5% in the top ten. Sequenced sample: peripheral blood. V is TRBV24-1 and J is TRBJ1-2, with D perhaps matching TRBD1 (5 bases). The TCR sequence derives from a man aged 45-65 years with active COVID-19. The chain's CDR3 is CATTPPDNDYGYTF. The CDR3 DNA sequence: TGTGCCACCACCCCACCGGACAACGACTATGGCTACACCTTC.